The following is a T cell receptor (beta chain) sequence with its context. This sample was taken from a study of blood T cell repertoires in COVID-19. V gave up 4 bases and J gave up 0 bases, with 10 bases separating them. Looked up from germline, CDR1 is GTSNPN and CDR2 is SVGIG (reference sequence). This CDR3 contains 14 residues. Clones were read by immunoSEQ multiplex PCR, and TCRdb kept only the in-frame ones, dropping some. The table shows 200,000 to 300,000 clones, with 70% to 90% occurring only once. The TCR was taken from a man aged 45-60 years with acute or convalescent COVID-19. The rearrangement joins TRBV30 to TRBJ1-3, with a tentative D call TRBD1 (6 bases). Specimen: peripheral blood. This CDR3 reads CAWNQQGSGNTIYF. The CDR3 DNA follows: TGTGCCTGGAACCAACAGGGCTCTGGAAACACCATATATTTT.